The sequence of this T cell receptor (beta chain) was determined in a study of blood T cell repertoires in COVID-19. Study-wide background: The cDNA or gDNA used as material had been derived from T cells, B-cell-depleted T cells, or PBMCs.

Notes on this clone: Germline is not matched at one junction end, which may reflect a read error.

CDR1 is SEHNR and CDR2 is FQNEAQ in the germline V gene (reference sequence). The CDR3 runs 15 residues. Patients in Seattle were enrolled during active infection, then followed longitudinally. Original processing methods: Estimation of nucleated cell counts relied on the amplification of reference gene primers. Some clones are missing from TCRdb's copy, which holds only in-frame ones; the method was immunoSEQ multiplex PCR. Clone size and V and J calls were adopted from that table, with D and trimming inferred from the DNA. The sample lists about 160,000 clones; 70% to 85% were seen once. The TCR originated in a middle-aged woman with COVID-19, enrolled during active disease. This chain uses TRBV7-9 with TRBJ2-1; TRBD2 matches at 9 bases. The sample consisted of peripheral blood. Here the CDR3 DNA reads TGTGCCAGCAGCCTAGCGGGACTGTCGTGGGATGAGCAGTTCTTC. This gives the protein CASSLAGLSWDEQFF.